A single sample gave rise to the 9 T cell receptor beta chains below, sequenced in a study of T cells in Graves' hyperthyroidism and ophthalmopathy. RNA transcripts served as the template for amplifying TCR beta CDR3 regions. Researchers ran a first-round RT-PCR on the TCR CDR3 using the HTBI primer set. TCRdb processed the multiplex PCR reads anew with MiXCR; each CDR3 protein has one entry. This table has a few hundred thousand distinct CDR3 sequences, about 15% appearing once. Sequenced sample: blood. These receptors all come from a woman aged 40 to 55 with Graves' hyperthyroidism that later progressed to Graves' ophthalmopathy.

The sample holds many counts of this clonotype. The CDR3 spells CASSLRFGTSLNNEQFF. DNA for the CDR3: TGTGCCAGCAGCTTAAGGTTCGGGACTAGCTTAAACAATGAGCAGTTCTTC. The chain has TRBV7-9 and TRBJ2-1; 9 bases align to TRBD2. V gave up 2 bases and J gave up 5 bases; unmatched junction bases: 10. In germline, CDR1 is SEHNR, CDR2 FQNEAQ (reference sequence). This CDR3 contains 17 residues.

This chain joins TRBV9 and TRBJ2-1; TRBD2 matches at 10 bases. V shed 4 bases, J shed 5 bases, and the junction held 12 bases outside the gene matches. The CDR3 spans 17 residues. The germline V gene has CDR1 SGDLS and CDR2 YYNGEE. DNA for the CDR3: TGTGCCAGCAGCCTTGAGGATAGGACTAGCGGAGACAATGAGCAGTTCTTC. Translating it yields CASSLEDRTSGDNEQFF.

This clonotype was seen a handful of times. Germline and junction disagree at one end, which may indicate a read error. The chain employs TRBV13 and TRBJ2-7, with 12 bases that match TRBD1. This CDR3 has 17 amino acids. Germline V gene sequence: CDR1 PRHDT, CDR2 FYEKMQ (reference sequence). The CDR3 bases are TGTGCCAGCAGCTCAAAGCCCAGGGACAGGGGGCCCTTCGAGCAGTGCTTC. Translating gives CASSSKPRDRGPFEQCF.

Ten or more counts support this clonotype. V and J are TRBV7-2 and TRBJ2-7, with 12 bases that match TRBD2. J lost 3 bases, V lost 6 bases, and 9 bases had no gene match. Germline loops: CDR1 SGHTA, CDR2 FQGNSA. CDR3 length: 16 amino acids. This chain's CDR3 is CASRRTSGIGGYEQYF. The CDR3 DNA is TGTGCCAGCAGGCGGACTAGCGGGATTGGCGGCTACGAGCAGTACTTC.

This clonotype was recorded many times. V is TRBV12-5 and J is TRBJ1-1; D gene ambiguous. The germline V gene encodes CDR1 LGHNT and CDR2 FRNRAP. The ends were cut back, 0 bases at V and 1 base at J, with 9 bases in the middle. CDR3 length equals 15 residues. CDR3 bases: TGTGCTAGTGGTTTGGTACTCGGAGGGAACACTGAAGCTTTCTTT. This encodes CASGLVLGGNTEAFF.

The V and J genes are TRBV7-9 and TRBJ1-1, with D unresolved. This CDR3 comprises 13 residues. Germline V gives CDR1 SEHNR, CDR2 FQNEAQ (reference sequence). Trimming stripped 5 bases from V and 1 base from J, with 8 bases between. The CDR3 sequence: CASSTAGNTEAFF. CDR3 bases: TGTGCCAGCAGCACCGCTGGGAACACTGAAGCTTTCTTT.

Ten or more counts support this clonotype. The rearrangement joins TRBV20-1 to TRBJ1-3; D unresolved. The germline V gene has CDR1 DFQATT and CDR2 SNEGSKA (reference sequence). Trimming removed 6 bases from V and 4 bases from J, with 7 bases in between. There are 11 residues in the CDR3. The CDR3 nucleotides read TGCAGTGCCCGAGGGGGAAACACCATATATTTT. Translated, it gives CSARGGNTIYF.

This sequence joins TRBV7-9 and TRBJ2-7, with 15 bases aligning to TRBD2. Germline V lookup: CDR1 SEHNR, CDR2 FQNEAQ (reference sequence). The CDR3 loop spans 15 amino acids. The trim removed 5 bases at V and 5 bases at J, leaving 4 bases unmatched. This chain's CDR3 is CASSGTSGRLNEQYF. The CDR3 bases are TGTGCCAGCAGCGGGACTAGCGGGAGGTTGAACGAGCAGTACTTC.

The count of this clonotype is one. The CDR3 nucleotides read TGTGCCAGCAGCTTAGGTCCGGGAGACAGGGGAAACGAAAAACTGTTTTTT. This translates into CASSLGPGDRGNEKLFF. J is TRBJ1-4 and V is TRBV7-9; 8 nucleotides agree with TRBD1. The CDR3 spans 17 residues. CDR1 is SEHNR, CDR2 FQNEAQ, per germline (reference sequence). The V segment lost 1 base and the J segment 8 bases; nucleotides outside the gene matches: 12.